This passage covers 30 T cell receptor beta chains from one sample sequenced in a study of CD8 T cells in Susac syndrome. Reverse transcription of roughly 0.5 to 1 ug RNA was carried out with random hexamers. TCRdb re-called the immunoSEQ multiplex PCR reads with MiXCR, one entry per CDR3 protein. The sample lists fewer than 150,000 distinct CDR3 sequences; 85% to 95% were seen once. The specimen was CD8+ T cells from PBMCs. These receptors were collected from a human donor in good health.

This chain uses TRBV27 with TRBJ2-7; unclear D gene. The CDR3 extends over 14 amino acids. V was trimmed by 5 bases and J by 2 bases, leaving 13 bases between them. The germline V gene encodes CDR1 MNHEY and CDR2 SMNVEV (reference sequence). CDR3 sequence: CASSVTVNTYEQYF. In DNA form, the CDR3 reads TGTGCCAGCAGTGTGACGGTTAACACCTACGAGCAGTACTTC.

V usage is TRBV27 and J usage is TRBJ2-1; the D is unclear. From germline, CDR1 is MNHEY and CDR2 SMNVEV (reference sequence). The CDR3 has 12 residues. V was cut by 3 bases and J by 2 bases, with 2 bases left in between. The CDR3 here is CASSFPYNEQFF. CDR3 coding DNA: TGTGCCAGCAGTTTTCCCTACAATGAGCAGTTCTTC.

The chain carries TRBV4-3 and TRBJ2-1; the match to TRBD2 covers 7 bases. V trimming: 0 bases; J trimming: 0 bases; junction bases outside the gene matches: 2. The CDR3 runs 16 residues. Germline CDR1 reads LGHNA; CDR2 reads YSLEER. CDR3 loop: CASSQESGDSYNEQFF. CDR3 sequence (DNA): TGCGCCAGCAGCCAAGAAAGCGGGGACTCCTACAATGAGCAGTTCTTC.

This chain connects TRBV5-4 to TRBJ2-3; 10 nucleotides line up with TRBD2. CDR1 SGHNT and CDR2 YYREEE come from the germline V gene (reference sequence). The CDR3 loop spans 15 amino acids. V shed 4 bases, J shed 3 bases, and the junction held 5 bases outside the gene matches. As DNA, the CDR3 is TGTGCCAGCAGCCTTGGGACTAGCGCAACAGATACGCAGTATTTT. Translated, it gives CASSLGTSATDTQYF.

The chain couples TRBV18 to TRBJ2-2; the D is unclear. The germline V gene encodes CDR1 KGHSH and CDR2 LQKENI. V shed 3 bases and J shed 1 base, with 6 bases lying between them. There are 14 residues in the CDR3. CDR3 in amino acids: CASSPTKNTGELFF. The CDR3, as DNA: TGTGCCAGCTCACCTACTAAGAACACCGGGGAGCTGTTTTTT.

The J gene is TRBJ1-1, the V gene TRBV7-9, with D hard to call. Germline V CDR1 and CDR2: SEHNR, FQNEAQ (reference sequence). Trimming shortened V by 5 bases and J by 1 base, and 8 bases separated the two germline ends. The CDR3 is made up of 13 amino acids. CDR3 nucleotides: TGTGCCAGCAGCGCACAAGGGAACACTGAAGCTTTCTTT. As protein: CASSAQGNTEAFF.

Here the CDR3 DNA reads TGCGCCAGCAGCCCGGTGACGACAGCTAACTATGGCTACACCTTC. This codes for CASSPVTTANYGYTF. The chain couples TRBV4-1 to TRBJ1-2; the D gene is possibly TRBD1 (5 bases). The CDR3 loop spans 15 amino acids. The germline CDR1 and CDR2 sequences are MGHRA and YSYEKL. The V and J ends lost 4 bases and 0 bases respectively, with 12 bases between them.

The rearrangement links TRBV3-1 to TRBJ2-5, with 7 bases that match TRBD1. From germline, CDR1 is LGHDT and CDR2 YNNKEL (reference sequence). The J segment lost 1 base and the V segment lost 2 bases, leaving 4 bases of the junction unmatched. There are 15 residues in the CDR3. CDR3 region: CASSQRTGPQETQYF. In DNA form, the CDR3 reads TGTGCCAGCAGCCAAAGGACAGGTCCCCAAGAGACCCAGTACTTC.

V is TRBV20-1 and J is TRBJ2-1; 10 bases match TRBD2. Germline values: CDR1 DFQATT, CDR2 SNEGSKA (reference sequence). V lost 0 bases and J lost 0; bases outside the gene matches: 2. The CDR3 is made up of 16 amino acids. The CDR3 is CSAREGLANSYNEQFF. The CDR3 DNA reads TGCAGTGCTAGAGAGGGACTAGCGAACTCCTACAATGAGCAGTTCTTC.

This chain connects TRBV2 to TRBJ2-1; TRBD2 matches 9 bases. This CDR3 contains 15 residues. CDR1 is SNHLY and CDR2 is FYNNEI in the germline V gene. With V trimmed by 3 bases and J by 5 bases, 5 bases remained unmatched. The CDR3 sequence: CASSDQREDNNEQFF. CDR3 coding DNA: TGTGCCAGCAGTGATCAGCGGGAGGACAACAATGAGCAGTTCTTC.

This chain links TRBV3-1 with TRBJ1-5, with 9 bases identical to TRBD1. The tail of the sequence fits TRBJ2-3 better, so the J call may be wrong. Germline V gives CDR1 LGHDT, CDR2 YNNKEL (reference sequence). This CDR3 spans 14 amino acids. CDR3 region: CASSWTGVGQPQYF. Here the CDR3 DNA reads TGTGCCAGCAGCTGGACAGGGGTTGGACAGCCCCAGTATTTT.

V is TRBV7-8 and J is TRBJ2-2, with a possible D match to TRBD2 (6 bases). CDR1 is SGHVS and CDR2 is FQNEAQ in the germline V gene. Between the trimmed V and J ends, which lost 5 bases and 5 bases, there was a span of 15 bases. There are 15 residues in the CDR3. The CDR3 loop reads CASSRSGIGTGELFF. As DNA, the CDR3 is TGTGCCAGCAGCCGTAGCGGAATAGGGACCGGGGAGCTGTTTTTT.

The chain couples TRBV6-5 to TRBJ1-2; D unclear. The germline CDR1 and CDR2 sequences are MNHEY and SVGAGI. CDR3 length: 15 amino acids. Between the trimmed V and J ends, which lost 0 bases and 1 base, there was a span of 9 bases. CDR3 nucleotides: TGTGCCAGCAGTTACTCCCGGGTCCATAACTATGGCTACACCTTC. It codes for CASSYSRVHNYGYTF.

The gene calls are TRBV7-9 and TRBJ2-7; D gene uncertain. V shed 7 bases and J shed 0 bases, with 10 bases lying between them. CDR3 length equals 13 residues. Germline CDR1 SEHNR, CDR2 FQNEAQ (reference sequence). This CDR3 is CASTFGTSYEQYF. The CDR3 DNA reads as TGTGCCAGCACCTTCGGCACCTCCTACGAGCAGTACTTC.

The gene calls are TRBV27 and TRBJ1-5, with D unresolved. Germline V gives CDR1 MNHEY, CDR2 SMNVEV (reference sequence). V lost 7 bases and J lost 4, with 8 bases in between. The CDR3 has 12 amino acids. This CDR3 is CASTSGNQPQHF. CDR3 sequence (DNA): TGTGCCAGCACCTCGGGTAATCAGCCCCAGCATTTT.

The CDR3 region is CASSPRMGDQPQHF. CDR3 nucleotide sequence: TGCGCCAGCAGCCCCCGGATGGGGGATCAGCCCCAGCATTTT. This chain links TRBV4-3 with TRBJ1-5, with D perhaps TRBD1 (5 bases). This CDR3 is built from 14 residues. With 4 bases removed from V and 5 bases from J, the gap between germline ends came to 12 bases. The germline V gene encodes CDR1 LGHNA and CDR2 YSLEER.

The CDR3 is CASKLGFYQETQYF. The CDR3, as DNA: TGTGCCAGCAAGTTGGGGTTTTACCAAGAGACCCAGTACTTC. V usage is TRBV28 and J usage is TRBJ2-5; no clear D gene. The CDR3 contains 14 residues. V lost 7 bases, J lost 0 bases, and 12 bases lay in between. The germline CDR1 and CDR2 sequences are MDHEN and SYDVKM.

V is TRBV18 and J is TRBJ2-7, with D perhaps TRBD2 (6 bases). Germline-derived CDR1 and CDR2 are KGHSH and LQKENI. V lost 3 bases, J lost 4 bases, and 13 bases lay in between. The length of the CDR3 is 14 residues. CDR3 DNA: TGTGCCAGCTCACCTGACCGCGGGGTATACGAGCAGTACTTC. Its protein is CASSPDRGVYEQYF.

This chain uses TRBV9 with TRBJ2-3; tentatively, D is TRBD2 (7 bases). V dropped 4 bases and J dropped 0 bases, with 21 bases sitting between them. Looked up from germline, CDR1 is SGDLS and CDR2 is YYNGEE. The CDR3 has 18 amino acids. The CDR3 sequence: CASSPTPGAGVSTDTQYF. The CDR3 region has the DNA TGTGCCAGCAGCCCCACCCCGGGGGCGGGAGTAAGCACAGATACGCAGTATTTT.

This clonotype appeared a single time. The CDR3 sequence: CASSLQGGKNIQYF. In DNA, the CDR3 is TGTGCCAGCAGCTTACAGGGGGGCAAAAACATTCAGTACTTC. This sequence joins TRBV11-2 and TRBJ2-4, with D possibly being TRBD1 (7 bases). Per the germline V gene, CDR1 is SGHAT and CDR2 is FQNNGV. CDR3 size: 14 residues. Between the trimmed V and J ends, which lost 2 bases and 3 bases, there was a span of 8 bases.

The J gene is TRBJ1-1, the V gene TRBV29-1; D is undetermined. Germline lookup yields CDR1 SQVTM and CDR2 ANQGSEA. The CDR3 is 12 amino acids. Trimming pared 0 bases from V and 11 bases from J, leaving 13 bases between. The CDR3 loop is CSVEDLGNVAFF. The CDR3 nucleotides read TGCAGCGTTGAAGATCTCGGCAATGTGGCTTTCTTT.

In its sample, this clonotype was seen once. This chain joins TRBV20-1 and TRBJ2-5, with 8 positions matching TRBD2. V was pared by 3 bases and J by 0 bases, with 9 bases of the junction left unmatched. CDR3 length: 16 amino acids. CDR1 DFQATT and CDR2 SNEGSKA come from the germline V gene (reference sequence). CDR3 amino acids: CSASYGRALDQETQYF. CDR3 sequence (DNA): TGCAGTGCTAGTTACGGGAGGGCCCTCGACCAAGAGACCCAGTACTTC.

This chain links TRBV20-1 with TRBJ2-7; 7 nucleotides agree with TRBD2. CDR3 size: 17 residues. V gave up 3 bases and J gave up 4 bases; unmatched junction bases: 18. The V gene's germline CDR1 is DFQATT and CDR2 SNEGSKA (reference sequence). CDR3 loop: CSASSLMLGGSAYEQYF. The CDR3 DNA follows: TGCAGTGCTAGTTCCCTAATGTTGGGCGGGAGTGCATACGAGCAGTACTTC.

The chain uses TRBV2 and TRBJ2-7, with no clear D. Germline values: CDR1 SNHLY, CDR2 FYNNEI. The CDR3 is 14 residues long. V was shortened by 4 bases and J by 2 bases, with 12 bases between the two germline ends. In DNA, the CDR3 is TGTGCCAGCAGTGGATTGCCTAGTCCCTACGAGCAGTACTTC. This encodes CASSGLPSPYEQYF.

The chain links TRBV4-3 to TRBJ2-7; 11 bases fit TRBD1. The CDR3 runs 16 residues. J gave up 4 bases and V 4 bases, and 9 bases lay outside the gene matches. CDR1 is LGHNA and CDR2 is YSLEER in the germline V gene. CDR3 coding DNA: TGCGCCAGCAGCCCCGGAACCGGGACAGGGGGGTACGAGCAGTACTTC. It is translated as CASSPGTGTGGYEQYF.

This rearrangement joins TRBV5-6 to TRBJ2-7; D is unresolved. Germline assignment: CDR1 SGHDT and CDR2 YYEEEE. The germline V and J ends were trimmed by 4 bases and 3 bases, with 11 bases remaining between them. The CDR3 contains 13 residues. The DNA of the CDR3 is TGTGCCAGCAGCCCTTGGACCCTCTACGAGCAGTACTTC. Its translation: CASSPWTLYEQYF. Looking up the rest from reference TRBV5-6 and TRBJ2-7 gives the full variable domain: DAGVTQSPTHLIKTRGQQVTLRCSPKSGHDTVSWYQQALGQGPQFIFQYYEEEERQRGNFPDRFSGHQFPNYSSELNVNALLLGDSALYLCASSPWTLYEQYFGPGTRLTVT.

This clonotype was found once. This chain links TRBV19 with TRBJ2-7; the D is unclear. The V gene's germline CDR1 is LNHDA and CDR2 SQIVND (reference sequence). V was pared by 5 bases and J by 1 base, with 9 bases between. This CDR3 has 13 amino acids. Written as DNA, the CDR3 is TGTGCCAGTAGTGAAGGGCTTTCCTACGAGCAGTACTTC. Its protein is CASSEGLSYEQYF. The entire variable domain, with the rest obtained from reference TRBV19 and TRBJ2-7, is as follows: DGGITQSPKYLFRKEGQNVTLSCEQNLNHDAMYWYRQDPGQGLRLIYYSQIVNDFQKGDIAEGYSVSREKKESFPLTVTSAQKNPTAFYLCASSEGLSYEQYFGPGTRLTVT.

The chain couples TRBV7-9 to TRBJ2-3; TRBD2 matches at 7 bases. There are 16 residues in the CDR3. In germline, CDR1 is SEHNR, CDR2 FQNEAQ (reference sequence). V shed 1 base and J 2 bases; nucleotides not matched to a gene: 6. The CDR3 DNA reads as TGTGCCAGCAGCTTAGTCAGCGGGACCCACACAGATACGCAGTATTTT. It encodes CASSLVSGTHTDTQYF.

The gene calls are TRBV11-1 and TRBJ2-1; TRBD2 matches 7 bases. The CDR3 length is 16 residues. CDR1 is SGHAT, CDR2 FQDESV, per germline (reference sequence). After removal of 0 bases from V and 2 bases from J, the junction contained 4 bases not matched to a gene. CDR3 region: CASSLARERAYNEQFF. CDR3 DNA: TGTGCCAGCAGCTTAGCGCGGGAGCGGGCCTACAATGAGCAGTTCTTC.

The chain couples TRBV6-2 or TRBV6-3 to TRBJ2-7; D perhaps matches TRBD1 (5 bases). Germline assignment: CDR1 MNHEY and CDR2 SVGEGT. Trimming left V 0 bases short and J 0 bases short, with 12 bases between. The CDR3 has 16 amino acids. DNA for the CDR3: TGTGCCAGCAGTTACTCGGCAAACAGGCCCTCCTACGAGCAGTACTTC. This translates into CASSYSANRPSYEQYF.